This T cell receptor beta chain was identified during a study of T cells in Graves' hyperthyroidism and ophthalmopathy. The source material, RNA transcripts, was used to amplify TCR beta CDR3 regions. The primer set for the first-round RT-PCR of the TCR CDR3 was HTBI. TCRdb reprocessed the multiplex PCR reads with MiXCR, giving one entry per CDR3 protein. The sample has about 640,000 distinct CDR3 sequences; more than 20% are singletons. This clonotype was observed many times. Germline CDR1 and CDR2: SGHDN and FVKESK. The V end lost 1 base, the J end lost 9 bases, and 16 bases lay between the germline ends. CDR3 size: 15 residues.

This sequence originates from a man aged 25 to 45 with Graves' ophthalmopathy. The sample taken for sequencing was blood. The V and J genes are TRBV14 and TRBJ2-1; D is possibly TRBD2 (6 bases). The CDR3 DNA follows: TGTGCCAGCAGCCAAGTGGGACTGAGGACGGTTGAGCAGTTCTTC. Protein: CASSQVGLRTVEQFF.